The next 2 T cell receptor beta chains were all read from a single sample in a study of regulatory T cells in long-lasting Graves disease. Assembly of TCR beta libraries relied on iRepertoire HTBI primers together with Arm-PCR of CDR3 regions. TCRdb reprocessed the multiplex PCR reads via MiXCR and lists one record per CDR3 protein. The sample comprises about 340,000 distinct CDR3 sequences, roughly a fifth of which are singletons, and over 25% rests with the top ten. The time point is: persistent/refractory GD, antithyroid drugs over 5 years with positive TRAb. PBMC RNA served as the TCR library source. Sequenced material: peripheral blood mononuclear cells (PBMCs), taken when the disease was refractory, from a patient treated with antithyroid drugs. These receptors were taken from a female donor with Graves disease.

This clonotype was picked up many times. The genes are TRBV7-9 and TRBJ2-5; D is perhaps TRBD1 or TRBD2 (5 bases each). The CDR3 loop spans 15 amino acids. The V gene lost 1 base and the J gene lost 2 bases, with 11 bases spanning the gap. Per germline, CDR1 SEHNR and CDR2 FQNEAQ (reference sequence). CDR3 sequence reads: CASSLVKGRQETQYF. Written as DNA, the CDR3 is TGTGCCAGCAGCTTAGTTAAGGGGAGACAAGAGACCCAGTACTTC.

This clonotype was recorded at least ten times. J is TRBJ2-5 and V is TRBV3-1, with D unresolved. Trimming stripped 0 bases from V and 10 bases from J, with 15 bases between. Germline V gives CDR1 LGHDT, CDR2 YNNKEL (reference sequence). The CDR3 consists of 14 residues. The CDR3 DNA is TGTGCCAGCAGCCAAGATCAACTGGGAAGAAACCAGTACTTC. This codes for CASSQDQLGRNQYF.